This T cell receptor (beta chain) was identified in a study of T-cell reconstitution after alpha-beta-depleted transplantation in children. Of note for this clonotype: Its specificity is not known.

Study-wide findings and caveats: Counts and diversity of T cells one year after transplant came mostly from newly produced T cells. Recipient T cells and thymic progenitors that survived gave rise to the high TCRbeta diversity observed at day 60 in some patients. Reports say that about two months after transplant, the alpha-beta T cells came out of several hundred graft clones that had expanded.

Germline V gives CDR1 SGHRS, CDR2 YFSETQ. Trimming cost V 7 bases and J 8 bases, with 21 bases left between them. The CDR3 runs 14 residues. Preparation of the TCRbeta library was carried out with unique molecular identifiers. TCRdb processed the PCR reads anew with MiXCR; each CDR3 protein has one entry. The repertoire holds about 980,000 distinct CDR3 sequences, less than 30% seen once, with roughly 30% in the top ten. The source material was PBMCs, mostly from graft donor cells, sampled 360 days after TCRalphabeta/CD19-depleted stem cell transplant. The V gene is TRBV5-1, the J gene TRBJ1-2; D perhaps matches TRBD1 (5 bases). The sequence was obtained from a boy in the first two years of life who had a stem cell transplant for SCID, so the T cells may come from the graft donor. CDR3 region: CASHPDGRVGGYTF. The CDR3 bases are TGCGCCAGCCACCCCGACGGCAGGGTTGGGGGCTACACCTTC.